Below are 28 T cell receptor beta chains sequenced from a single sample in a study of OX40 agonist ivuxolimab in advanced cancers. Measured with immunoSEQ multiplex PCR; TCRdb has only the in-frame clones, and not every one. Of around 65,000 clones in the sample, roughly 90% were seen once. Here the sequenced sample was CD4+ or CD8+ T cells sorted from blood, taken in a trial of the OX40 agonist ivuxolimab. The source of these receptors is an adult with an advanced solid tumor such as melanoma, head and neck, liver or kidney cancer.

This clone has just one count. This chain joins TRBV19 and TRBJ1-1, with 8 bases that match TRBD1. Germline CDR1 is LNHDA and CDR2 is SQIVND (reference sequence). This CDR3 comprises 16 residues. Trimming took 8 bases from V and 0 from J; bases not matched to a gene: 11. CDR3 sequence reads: CASGTGQGLLNTEAFF. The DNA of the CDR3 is TGTGCCAGTGGGACCGGACAGGGCTTGTTGAACACTGAAGCTTTCTTT.

The CDR3 is CASSIGPQGSETQYF. DNA of the CDR3: TGTGCCAGTAGTATAGGCCCACAGGGATCGGAGACCCAGTACTTC. This rearrangement joins TRBV19 to TRBJ2-5, with D possibly matching TRBD1 (6 bases). Trimming shortened V by 1 base and J by 5 bases, and 14 bases separated the two germline ends. The CDR3 totals 15 residues. Germline CDR1 is LNHDA and CDR2 is SQIVND (reference sequence).

The CDR3 DNA reads TGTGCCAGCAGCTTTCGGGGGGGTAACAATCAGCCCCAGCATTTT. Protein sequence: CASSFRGGNNQPQHF. V and J are TRBV7-2 and TRBJ1-5, with a possible D match to TRBD1 (5 bases). With 3 bases removed from V and 3 bases from J, the gap between germline ends came to 12 bases. CDR1 and CDR2 (germline): SGHTA, FQGNSA. The CDR3 runs to 15 residues.

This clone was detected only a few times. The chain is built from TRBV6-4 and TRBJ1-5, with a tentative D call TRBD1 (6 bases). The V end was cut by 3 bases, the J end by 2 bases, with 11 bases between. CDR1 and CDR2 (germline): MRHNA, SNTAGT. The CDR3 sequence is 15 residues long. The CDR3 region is CASSEGGGGNQPQHF. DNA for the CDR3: TGTGCCAGCAGTGAAGGAGGGGGAGGCAATCAGCCCCAGCATTTT.

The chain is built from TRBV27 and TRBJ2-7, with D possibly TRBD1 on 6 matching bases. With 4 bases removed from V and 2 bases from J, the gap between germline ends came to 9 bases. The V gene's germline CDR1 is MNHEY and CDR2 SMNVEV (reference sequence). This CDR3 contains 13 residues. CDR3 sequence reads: CASSSTGAYEQYF. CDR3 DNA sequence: TGTGCCAGCAGTTCGACAGGAGCCTACGAGCAGTACTTC.

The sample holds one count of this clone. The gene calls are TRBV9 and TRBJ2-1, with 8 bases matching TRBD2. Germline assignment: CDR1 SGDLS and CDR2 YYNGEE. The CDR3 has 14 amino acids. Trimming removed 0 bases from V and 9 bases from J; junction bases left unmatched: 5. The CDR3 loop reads CASSVEAGELEQFF. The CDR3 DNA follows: TGTGCCAGCAGCGTAGAAGCGGGGGAGCTTGAGCAGTTCTTC.

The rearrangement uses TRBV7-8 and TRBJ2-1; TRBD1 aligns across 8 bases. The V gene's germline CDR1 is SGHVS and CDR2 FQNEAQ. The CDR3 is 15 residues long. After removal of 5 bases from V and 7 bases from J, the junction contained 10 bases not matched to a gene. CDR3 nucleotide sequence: TGTGCCAGCAGCCCCCACGGGACAGGACGAAATGAGCAGTTCTTC. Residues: CASSPHGTGRNEQFF.

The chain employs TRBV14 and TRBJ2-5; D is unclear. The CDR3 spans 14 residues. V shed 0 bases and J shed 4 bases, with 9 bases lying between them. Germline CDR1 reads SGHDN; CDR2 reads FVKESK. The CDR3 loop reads CASSQDFGRETQYF. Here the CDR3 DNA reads TGTGCCAGCAGCCAAGACTTCGGCAGAGAGACCCAGTACTTC.

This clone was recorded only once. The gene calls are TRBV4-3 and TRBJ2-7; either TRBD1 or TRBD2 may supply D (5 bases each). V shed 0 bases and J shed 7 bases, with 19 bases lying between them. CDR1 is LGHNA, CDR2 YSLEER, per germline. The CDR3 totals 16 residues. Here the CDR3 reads CASSQDWVVGTAEQYF. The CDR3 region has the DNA TGCGCCAGCAGCCAAGATTGGGTGGTTGGGACCGCAGAGCAGTACTTC.

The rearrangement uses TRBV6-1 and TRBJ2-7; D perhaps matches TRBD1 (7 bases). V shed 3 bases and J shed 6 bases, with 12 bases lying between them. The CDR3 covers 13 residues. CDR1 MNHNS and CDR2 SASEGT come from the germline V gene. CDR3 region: CASSDYRGGEQYF. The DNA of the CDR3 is TGTGCCAGCAGTGATTACAGGGGAGGCGAGCAGTACTTC.

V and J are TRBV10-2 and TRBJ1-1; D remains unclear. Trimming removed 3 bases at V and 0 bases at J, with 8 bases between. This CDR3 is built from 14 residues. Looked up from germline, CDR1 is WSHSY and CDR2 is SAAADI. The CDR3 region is CASSDLNMNTEAFF. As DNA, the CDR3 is TGCGCCAGCAGTGATCTGAACATGAACACTGAAGCTTTCTTT.

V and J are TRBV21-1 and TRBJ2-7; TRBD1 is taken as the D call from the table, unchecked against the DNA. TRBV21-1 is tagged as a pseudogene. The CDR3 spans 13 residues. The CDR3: CASSTVAVYEQYF. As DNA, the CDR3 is TGTGCCAGCAGCACTGTGGCAGTCTACGAGCAGTACTTC.

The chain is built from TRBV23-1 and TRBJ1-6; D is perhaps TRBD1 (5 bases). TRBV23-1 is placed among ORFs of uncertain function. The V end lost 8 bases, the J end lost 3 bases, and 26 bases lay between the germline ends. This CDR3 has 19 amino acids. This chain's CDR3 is CASFRGVNERHNYNSPLHF. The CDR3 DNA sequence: TGCGCCAGCTTCCGGGGGGTGAACGAACGACACAACTATAATTCACCCCTCCACTTT.

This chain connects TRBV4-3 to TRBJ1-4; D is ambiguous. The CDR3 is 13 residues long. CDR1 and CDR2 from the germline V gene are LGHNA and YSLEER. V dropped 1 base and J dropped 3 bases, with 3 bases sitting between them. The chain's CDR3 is CASSQGANEKLFF. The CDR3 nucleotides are TGCGCCAGCAGCCAAGGTGCTAATGAAAAACTGTTTTTT.

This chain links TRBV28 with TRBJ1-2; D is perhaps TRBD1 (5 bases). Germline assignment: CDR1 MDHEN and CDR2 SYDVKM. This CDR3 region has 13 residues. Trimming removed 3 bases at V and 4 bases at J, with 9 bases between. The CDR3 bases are TGTGCCAGCAGTTTTAAGGGGAGCTATGGCTACACCTTC. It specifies CASSFKGSYGYTF.

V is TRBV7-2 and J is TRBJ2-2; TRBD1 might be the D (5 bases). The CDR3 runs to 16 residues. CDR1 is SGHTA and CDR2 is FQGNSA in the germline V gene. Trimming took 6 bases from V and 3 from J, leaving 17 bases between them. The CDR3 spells CASSLGSGSHTGELFF. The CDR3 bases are TGTGCCAGCAGTCTAGGGTCAGGGTCACACACCGGGGAGCTGTTTTTT.

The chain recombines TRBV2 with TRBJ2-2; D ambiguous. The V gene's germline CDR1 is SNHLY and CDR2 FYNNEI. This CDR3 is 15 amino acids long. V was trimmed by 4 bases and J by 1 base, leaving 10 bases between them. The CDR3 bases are TGTGCCAGCAGTGTTGCCCAGAGGAACACCGGGGAGCTGTTTTTT. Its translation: CASSVAQRNTGELFF.

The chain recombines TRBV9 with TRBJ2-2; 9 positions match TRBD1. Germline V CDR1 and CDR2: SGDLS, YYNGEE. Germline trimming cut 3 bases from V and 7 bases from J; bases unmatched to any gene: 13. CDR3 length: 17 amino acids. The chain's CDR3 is CASSGLKGTGIVGELFF. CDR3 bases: TGTGCCAGCAGCGGATTAAAGGGGACAGGGATTGTCGGGGAGCTGTTTTTT.

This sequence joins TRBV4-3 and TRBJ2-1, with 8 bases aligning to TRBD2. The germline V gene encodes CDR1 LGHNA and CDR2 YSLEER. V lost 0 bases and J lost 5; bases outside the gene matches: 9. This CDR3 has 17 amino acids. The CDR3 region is CASSQDTKREFNNEQFF. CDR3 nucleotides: TGCGCCAGCAGCCAAGATACGAAGCGGGAGTTCAACAATGAGCAGTTCTTC.

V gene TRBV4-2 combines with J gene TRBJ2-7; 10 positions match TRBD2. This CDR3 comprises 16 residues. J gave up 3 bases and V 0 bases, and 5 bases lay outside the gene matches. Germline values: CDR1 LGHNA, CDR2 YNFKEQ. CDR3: CASSQEDSGGGYEQYF. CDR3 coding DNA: TGTGCCAGCAGCCAAGAAGACAGCGGGGGGGGCTACGAGCAGTACTTC.

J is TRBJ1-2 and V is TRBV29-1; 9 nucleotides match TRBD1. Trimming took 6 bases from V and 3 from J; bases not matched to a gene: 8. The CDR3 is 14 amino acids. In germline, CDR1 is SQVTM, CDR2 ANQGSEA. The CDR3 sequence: CSVAGTGFHYGYTF. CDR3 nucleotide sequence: TGCAGCGTCGCCGGGACAGGGTTTCACTATGGCTACACCTTC.

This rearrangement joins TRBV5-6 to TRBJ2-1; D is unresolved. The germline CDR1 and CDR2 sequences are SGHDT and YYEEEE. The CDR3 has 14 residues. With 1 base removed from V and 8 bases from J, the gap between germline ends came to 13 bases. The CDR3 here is CASSLLVSNYEQFF. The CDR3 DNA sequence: TGTGCCAGCAGCTTGCTGGTCAGTAACTATGAGCAGTTCTTC.

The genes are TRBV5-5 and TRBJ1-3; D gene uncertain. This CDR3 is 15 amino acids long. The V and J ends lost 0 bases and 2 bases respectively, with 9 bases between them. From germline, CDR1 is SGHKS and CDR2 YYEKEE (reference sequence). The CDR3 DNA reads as TGTGCCAGCAGCTTGGCCTATAGGGCTGGAAACACCATATATTTT. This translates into CASSLAYRAGNTIYF. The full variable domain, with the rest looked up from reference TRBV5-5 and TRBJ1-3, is DAGVTQSPTHLIKTRGQQVTLRCSPISGHKSVSWYQQVLGQGPQFIFQYYEKEERGRGNFPDRFSARQFPNYSSELNVNALLLGDSALYLCASSLAYRAGNTIYFGEGSWLTVV.

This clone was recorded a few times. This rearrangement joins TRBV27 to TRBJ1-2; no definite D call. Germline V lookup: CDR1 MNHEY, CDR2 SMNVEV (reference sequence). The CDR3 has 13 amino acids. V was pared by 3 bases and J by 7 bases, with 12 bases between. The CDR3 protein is CASSFPGFTGYTF. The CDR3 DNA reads TGTGCCAGCAGTTTCCCGGGGTTCACTGGCTACACCTTC.

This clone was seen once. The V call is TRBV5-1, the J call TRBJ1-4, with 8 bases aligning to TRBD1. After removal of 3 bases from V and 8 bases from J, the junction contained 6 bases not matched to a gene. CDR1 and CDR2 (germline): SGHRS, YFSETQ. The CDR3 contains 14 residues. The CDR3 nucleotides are TGCGCCAGCAGCTACCGACAGGGGAGCGAAAAACTGTTTTTT. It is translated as CASSYRQGSEKLFF. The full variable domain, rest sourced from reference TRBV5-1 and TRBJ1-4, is KAGVTQTPRYLIKTRGQQVTLSCSPISGHRSVSWYQQTPGQGLQFLFEYFSETQRNKGNFPGRFSGRQFSNSRSEMNVSTLELGDSALYLCASSYRQGSEKLFFGSGTQLSVL.

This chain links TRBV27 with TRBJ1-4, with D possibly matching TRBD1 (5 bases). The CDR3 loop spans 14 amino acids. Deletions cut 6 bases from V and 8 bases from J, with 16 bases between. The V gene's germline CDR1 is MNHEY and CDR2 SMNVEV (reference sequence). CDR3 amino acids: CASRPGVAGEKLFF. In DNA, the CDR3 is TGTGCCAGCAGACCGGGTGTGGCAGGGGAAAAACTGTTTTTT.

The CDR3 region has the DNA TGCGCCAGCAGCGTACGACAGGGAGGGAACACCGGGGAGCTGTTTTTT. Translating gives CASSVRQGGNTGELFF. The chain links TRBV4-1 to TRBJ2-2, with TRBD1 as a possible D gene (7 bases). CDR1 is MGHRA, CDR2 YSYEKL, per germline. Trimming took 5 bases from V and 1 from J, leaving 14 bases between them. The CDR3 contains 16 residues.

The DNA of the CDR3 is TGTGCCGTCGCCCGTCACTCTGGAAACACCATATATTTT. It specifies CAVARHSGNTIYF. This rearrangement joins TRBV28 to TRBJ1-3; D not certain. The germline CDR1 and CDR2 sequences are MDHEN and SYDVKM. This CDR3 contains 13 residues. V lost 11 bases, J lost 0 bases, and 11 bases lay in between.